This passage covers 6 T cell receptor beta chains from one sample sequenced in a study of T cell repertoires in cytomegalovirus infection. TCRdb reanalysed the reads using MiXCR and keeps one entry per CDR3 protein. The sample includes hundreds of thousands of distinct CDR3 sequences, around 35% of them seen just once. Antigens for these TCRs are unknown. Sample: cultured PBMCs, taken from culture after CMV antigen stimulation. All receptors derive from a human donor in good health (CMV status not recorded). Some clones in this sample may be carry-over from other donors' samples.

The sample holds many counts of this clonotype. The rearrangement uses TRBV4-2 and TRBJ2-7, with no clear D. Trimming pared 1 base from V and 4 bases from J, leaving 11 bases between. The CDR3 sequence is 14 residues long. Germline V gene data show CDR1 as LGHNA and CDR2 as YNFKEQ. CDR3 in amino acids: CASSQGGPPYEQYF. The CDR3 DNA follows: TGTGCCAGCAGCCAAGGCGGTCCGCCGTACGAGCAGTACTTC.

V is TRBV20-1 and J is TRBJ2-7; 10 nucleotides align to TRBD2. The V segment lost 0 bases and the J segment 7 bases; nucleotides outside the gene matches: 9. This CDR3 is 15 amino acids long. The germline V gene has CDR1 DFQATT and CDR2 SNEGSKA (reference sequence). The CDR3 reads CSARDLAGVLWEQYF. The CDR3 DNA reads as TGCAGTGCTAGAGATCTAGCGGGAGTATTGTGGGAGCAGTACTTC.

V usage is TRBV28 and J usage is TRBJ2-1; 7 positions agree with TRBD2. Unmatched junction bases numbered 5, after V lost 5 bases and J lost 10 bases. The CDR3 spans 12 residues. CDR1 and CDR2 from the germline V gene are MDHEN and SYDVKM. The CDR3 DNA follows: TGTGCCAGCAGTCCGGGACTACACGAGCAGTTCTTC. Translation gives CASSPGLHEQFF.

This clonotype has a handful of counts. This chain joins TRBV20-1 and TRBJ1-1; D ambiguous. CDR3 size: 15 residues. V lost 3 bases to trimming and J lost 6 bases, with 20 bases between them. Germline loops: CDR1 DFQATT, CDR2 SNEGSKA (reference sequence). In nucleotides, the CDR3 is TGCAGTGCTAGTAGGGTTGGAACGGTGGTCGCTGAAGCTTTCTTT. It translates to CSASRVGTVVAEAFF.

There are a few counts of this clonotype. The J gene is TRBJ2-3, the V gene TRBV12-3 or TRBV12-4, with 11 bases that match TRBD2. After removal of 3 bases from V and 8 bases from J, the junction contained 10 bases not matched to a gene. This CDR3 has 16 amino acids. The CDR3, as DNA: TGTGCCAGCAGTTTCCTCCTACTAGCGGGGGAAGGTACGCAGTATTTT. Its translation: CASSFLLLAGEGTQYF.

DNA for the CDR3: TGTGCCAGCAGCGTAGGAACAGGGGACTACTACGAGCAGTACTTC. Translation gives CASSVGTGDYYEQYF. The chain couples TRBV9 to TRBJ2-7; possibly TRBD1 or TRBD2 for D (7 bases each). V was clipped by 0 bases and J by 3 bases, with 13 bases between them. The CDR3 extends over 15 amino acids. Germline V gives CDR1 SGDLS, CDR2 YYNGEE.